Listed here are 19 T cell receptor beta chains from one sample, sequenced in a study of blood T cell repertoires in COVID-19. Here immunoSEQ multiplex PCR was the method, and the copy in TCRdb shows in-frame clones only, minus some. The sample lists over 400,000 clones; around nine tenths were seen once. Sequencing was done on a sample of PBMCs or T cells enriched from blood (not recorded which). These receptors all come from a woman in her fifties or sixties who had recovered from COVID-19.

This rearrangement joins TRBV19 to TRBJ2-3; TRBD2 aligns across 8 bases. The J segment lost 2 bases and the V segment lost 5 bases, leaving 9 bases of the junction unmatched. The CDR3 has 16 residues. Germline V gene data show CDR1 as LNHDA and CDR2 as SQIVND (reference sequence). This chain's CDR3 is CASSSRGGQNTDTQYF. Written as DNA, the CDR3 is TGTGCCAGTAGTTCGCGCGGGGGGCAAAACACAGATACGCAGTATTTT.

The sample holds a few counts of this clone. The chain recombines TRBV4-1 with TRBJ2-7; no firm D call. The ends were cut back, 4 bases at V and 6 bases at J, with 13 bases in the middle. The CDR3 is made up of 13 amino acids. CDR1 is MGHRA, CDR2 YSYEKL, per germline. CDR3 sequence reads: CASSPKAQIEQYF. The CDR3 nucleotides are TGCGCCAGCAGCCCAAAGGCACAGATCGAGCAGTACTTC.

This clone turned up a few times. The V call is TRBV5-1, the J call TRBJ1-6, with D perhaps TRBD1 (6 bases). Germline-derived CDR1 and CDR2 are SGHRS and YFSETQ. V gave up 5 bases and J gave up 9 bases, with 21 bases separating them. The CDR3 length is 16 residues. DNA of the CDR3: TGCGCCAGCAGAGGGGGATCAGGGGACCCACTTTCACCCCTCCACTTT. Translation gives CASRGGSGDPLSPLHF.

The chain joins TRBV3-1 (or the pseudogene TRBV3-2) to TRBJ2-7; maybe TRBD2 (5 bases). Germline V CDR1 and CDR2: LGHDT, YNNKEL (reference sequence). This CDR3 has 13 amino acids. The V gene lost 8 bases and the J gene lost 7 bases, with 18 bases spanning the gap. The CDR3 nucleotides are TGTGCCAGCGGGAGACTTCTGGCTAGTGAGCAGTACTTC. It translates to CASGRLLASEQYF.

This sequence joins TRBV15 and TRBJ2-2; the match to TRBD1 covers 8 bases. CDR3 length: 16 amino acids. Germline loops: CDR1 LNHNV, CDR2 YYDKDF (reference sequence). With V trimmed by 1 base and J by 1 base, 2 bases remained unmatched. The CDR3 spells CATSRVDRVNTGELFF. CDR3 coding DNA: TGTGCCACCAGCAGAGTGGACAGGGTGAACACCGGGGAGCTGTTTTTT.

The V call is TRBV12-5, the J call TRBJ2-1, with D perhaps matching TRBD1 (6 bases). Germline CDR1 LGHNT, CDR2 FRNRAP. This CDR3 is 17 amino acids long. The ends were cut back, 0 bases at V and 4 bases at J, with 16 bases in the middle. As DNA, the CDR3 is TGTGCTAGTGGTTTGGTACTAGGGGGTAAGGCTTACAATGAGCAGTTCTTC. Translation gives CASGLVLGGKAYNEQFF.

V usage is TRBV19 and J usage is TRBJ1-5; 7 bases are shared with TRBD1. CDR3 size: 12 residues. The germline CDR1 and CDR2 sequences are LNHDA and SQIVND (reference sequence). The V gene end was trimmed by 6 bases and the J gene end by 4 bases; junction bases not matched to a gene: 0. CDR3 loop: CASRQGNQPQHF. The CDR3 DNA reads TGTGCCAGTAGACAGGGGAATCAGCCCCAGCATTTT.

In this sample, this clone turned up a few times. The chain carries TRBV19 and TRBJ1-2; D is ambiguous. The V gene's germline CDR1 is LNHDA and CDR2 SQIVND (reference sequence). CDR3 length equals 13 residues. V was trimmed by 5 bases and J by 2 bases, leaving 9 bases between them. The CDR3 nucleotides are TGTGCCAGTAGTCCTCAGGAAAACTATGGCTACACCTTC. Its translation is CASSPQENYGYTF. The full variable domain, with the rest looked up from reference TRBV19 and TRBJ1-2, is DGGITQSPKYLFRKEGQNVTLSCEQNLNHDAMYWYRQDPGQGLRLIYYSQIVNDFQKGDIAEGYSVSREKKESFPLTVTSAQKNPTAFYLCASSPQENYGYTFGSGTRLTVV.

J is TRBJ2-5 and V is TRBV23-1; a possible D gene is TRBD1 (5 bases). TRBV23-1 is treated as an ORF (open reading frame) with a function not yet certain. The CDR3 has 13 residues. V gave up 4 bases and J gave up 4 bases, with 10 bases separating them. The CDR3 loop reads CASSLRQGETQYF. CDR3 nucleotide sequence: TGCGCCAGCAGTCTCAGGCAGGGAGAGACCCAGTACTTC.

The chain employs TRBV19 and TRBJ1-1; D is possibly TRBD1 (5 bases). This CDR3 region has 14 residues. CDR1 is LNHDA, CDR2 SQIVND, per germline (reference sequence). V dropped 5 bases and J dropped 1 base, with 11 bases sitting between them. CDR3 sequence reads: CASSPRDRNTEAFF. The CDR3 region has the DNA TGTGCCAGTAGTCCCAGAGACAGGAACACTGAAGCTTTCTTT.

This sequence joins TRBV19 and TRBJ2-1; D possibly corresponds to TRBD1 (5 bases). The germline V gene encodes CDR1 LNHDA and CDR2 SQIVND (reference sequence). Trimming left V 5 bases short and J 1 base short, with 12 bases between. This CDR3 comprises 15 residues. The CDR3 sequence is CASSPRVISYNEQFF. DNA for the CDR3: TGTGCCAGTAGTCCCAGGGTTATTTCCTACAATGAGCAGTTCTTC.

This sequence joins TRBV15 and TRBJ1-2; 7 positions agree with TRBD1. Losses at the gene ends were 4 bases for V and 4 bases for J; bases not matched to a gene: 3. The CDR3 runs to 13 residues. Germline assignment: CDR1 LNHNV and CDR2 YYDKDF (reference sequence). CDR3 in DNA: TGTGCCACCAGCACCGGGACAGCCTATGGCTACACCTTC. It translates to CATSTGTAYGYTF.

In its sample, this clone was seen once. The chain employs TRBV7-6 and TRBJ2-7, with D tentatively TRBD1 (6 bases). The CDR3 sequence is 15 residues long. The V gene's germline CDR1 is SGHVS and CDR2 FNYEAQ. The ends were cut back, 1 base at V and 3 bases at J, with 13 bases in the middle. Written as DNA, the CDR3 is TGTGCCAGCAGCTTAGGGCAGGGGCACCTCTACGAGCAGTACTTC. It specifies CASSLGQGHLYEQYF.

The chain joins TRBV2 to TRBJ1-1, with 8 bases aligning to TRBD1. Germline trimming cut 2 bases from V and 8 bases from J; bases unmatched to any gene: 4. This CDR3 region has 13 residues. Germline V gives CDR1 SNHLY, CDR2 FYNNEI. The CDR3 loop reads CASSENRDREAFF. CDR3 bases: TGTGCCAGCAGTGAAAATAGGGACAGGGAAGCTTTCTTT.

The chain has TRBV27 and TRBJ1-5; 10 bases are a match to TRBD1. In germline, CDR1 is MNHEY, CDR2 SMNVEV (reference sequence). Unmatched junction bases numbered 14, after V lost 5 bases and J lost 7 bases. The CDR3 spans 17 residues. This CDR3 reads CASSPRTGGYLGQPQHF. CDR3 DNA sequence: TGTGCCAGCAGTCCCAGGACAGGGGGTTACCTGGGGCAGCCCCAGCATTTT.

Note on this clone: Within the sample, other DNA sequences also encode this same CDR3. The V and J genes are TRBV2 and TRBJ1-1; a weak D match, TRBD1 (6 bases). Germline CDR1 SNHLY, CDR2 FYNNEI. CDR3 length: 13 residues. V dropped 6 bases and J dropped 0 bases, with 8 bases sitting between them. CDR3 nucleotides: TGTGCCAGCAGGACAGGCATGAACACTGAAGCTTTCTTT. It translates to CASRTGMNTEAFF. The whole variable domain, filled in from reference TRBV2 and TRBJ1-1, reads EPEVTQTPSHQVTQMGQEVILRCVPISNHLYFYWYRQILGQKVEFLVSFYNNEISEKSEIFDDQFSVERPDGSNFTLKIRSTKLEDSAMYFCASRTGMNTEAFFGQGTRLTVV.

The CDR3 loop reads CASSLVGGMNTEAFF. In DNA, the CDR3 is TGTGCCAGCAGCTTAGTAGGCGGCATGAACACTGAAGCTTTCTTT. This chain joins TRBV11-2 and TRBJ1-1, with D uncertain. V lost 1 base to trimming and J lost 0 bases, with 9 bases between them. Germline lookup yields CDR1 SGHAT and CDR2 FQNNGV. The CDR3 consists of 15 residues. Looking up the rest from reference TRBV11-2 and TRBJ1-1 gives the full variable domain: EAGVAQSPRYKIIEKRQSVAFWCNPISGHATLYWYQQILGQGPKLLIQFQNNGVVDDSQLPKDRFSAERLKGVDSTLKIQPAKLEDSAVYLCASSLVGGMNTEAFFGQGTRLTVV.

There are a few counts of this clone. V gene TRBV24-1 combines with J gene TRBJ2-5; 9 bases line up with TRBD1. V was clipped by 1 base and J by 4 bases; unmatched bases: 3. Germline CDR1 reads KGHDR; CDR2 reads SFDVKD. The CDR3 is made up of 15 amino acids. This CDR3 reads CATSDFGTGRETQYF. CDR3 DNA sequence: TGTGCCACCAGTGATTTCGGGACAGGGAGAGAGACCCAGTACTTC.

V gene TRBV24-1 combines with J gene TRBJ2-7; 7 bases fit TRBD2. The V and J ends lost 5 bases and 2 bases, in that order; junction bases with no gene match: 5. Looked up from germline, CDR1 is KGHDR and CDR2 is SFDVKD. This CDR3 comprises 14 residues. The CDR3 region has the DNA TGTGCCACCAGTGGCGGGGGTCCCCCCTACGAGCAGTACTTC. Its protein is CATSGGGPPYEQYF.